This TCR beta chain was captured by sequencing in a study of shared clonotypes between healthy human individuals. CDR1 SGHRS and CDR2 YFSETQ come from the germline V gene. The V and J ends lost 5 bases and 1 base respectively, with 14 bases between them. CDR3 size: 15 residues. Clones were read by immunoSEQ multiplex PCR, and TCRdb kept only the in-frame ones, dropping some. The sample lists a few hundred thousand clones; about 96% were seen once. The rearrangement uses TRBV5-1 and TRBJ2-3; the D is unclear. Sequenced material: naive CD4+ T cells sorted from blood. Stated subset: CD45RA+ positively selected. This receptor was obtained from a woman aged 25-40 years in good health. This CDR3 reads CASRRIPTGTDTQYF. In DNA form, the CDR3 reads TGCGCCAGCAGACGGATTCCAACGGGCACAGATACGCAGTATTTT.